What follows is one TCR beta chain and its context. The data were taken from a study of blood T cell repertoires in COVID-19. The assay was immunoSEQ multiplex PCR, and TCRdb's table has in-frame clones only and misses some. The data show around 100,000 clones, roughly 84% seen once. This CDR3 is built from 19 residues. Between the trimmed V and J ends, which lost 5 bases and 2 bases, there was a span of 25 bases. Per germline, CDR1 MNHNY and CDR2 SVGAGI (reference sequence). The sequence was obtained from a man between 40 and 49 years old with acute or convalescent COVID-19. This chain joins TRBV6-6 and TRBJ1-5; tentative D call: TRBD1 (5 bases). The sample comprised peripheral blood. The CDR3 reads CASSPIATRGRARNQPQHF. The CDR3 DNA sequence: TGTGCCAGCAGTCCTATTGCCACCCGCGGCAGGGCGCGCAATCAGCCCCAGCATTTT.